These 29 T cell receptor beta chains share one sample of origin, sequenced in a study of monozygotic twins with inflammatory bowel disease. For each CDR3 protein, TCRdb gives one entry from its re-call of the 5' RACE reads, without DNA. Found here are some 160,000 distinct CDR3 sequences; the top ten clones hold approximately 7.4%. The sequenced sample was blood. The receptors derive from a human donor with ulcerative colitis or Crohn's disease, or a healthy co-twin of an affected twin (not recorded which).

This chain connects TRBV20-1 to TRBJ2-3; TCRdb indicates TRBD1, and absent DNA this call remains unverified. CDR3 length: 16 residues. CDR1 is DFQATT, CDR2 SNEGSKA, per germline (reference sequence). The CDR3 reads CSAREGGTGGAATQYF.

The genes are TRBV7-6 and TRBJ1-6; the D gene TCRdb calls, TRBD1, cannot be checked with no DNA. This CDR3 region has 16 residues. In germline, CDR1 is SGHVS, CDR2 FNYEAQ. The CDR3 here is CASSLEGQGYNSPLHF.

The rearrangement uses TRBV5-5 and TRBJ1-5; TCRdb lists TRBD1, though no DNA is available to test this call. Germline V lookup: CDR1 SGHKS, CDR2 YYEKEE (reference sequence). There are 15 residues in the CDR3. The CDR3 is CASSARKTGNQPQHF. The complete variable domain, with remaining parts taken from reference TRBV5-5 and TRBJ1-5, reads DAGVTQSPTHLIKTRGQQVTLRCSPISGHKSVSWYQQVLGQGPQFIFQYYEKEERGRGNFPDRFSARQFPNYSSELNVNALLLGDSALYLCASSARKTGNQPQHFGDGTRLSIL.

The J gene is TRBJ2-3, the V gene TRBV30. This CDR3 has 14 residues. The germline V gene encodes CDR1 GTSNPN and CDR2 SVGIG (reference sequence). CDR3: CAWSVTGGTDTQYF. Using reference TRBV30 and TRBJ2-3 for the parts outside the CDR3, the full variable domain is SQTIHQWPATLVQPVGSPLSLECTVEGTSNPNLYWYRQAAGRGLQLLFYSVGIGQISSEVPQNLSASRPQDRQFILSSKKLLLSDSGFYLCAWSVTGGTDTQYFGPGTRLTVL.

This rearrangement joins TRBV10-3 to TRBJ2-7; TCRdb outputs TRBD2, but without DNA this stays unchecked. The V gene's germline CDR1 is ENHRY and CDR2 SYGVKD. The CDR3 totals 13 residues. The CDR3 is CAIRGGSLDEQYF.

V usage is TRBV7-2 and J usage is TRBJ1-5. This CDR3 spans 16 amino acids. The germline V gene encodes CDR1 SGHTA and CDR2 FQGNSA. This CDR3 is CASSLAGSRGNQPQHF.

The gene calls are TRBV30 and TRBJ1-6. This CDR3 region has 16 residues. The germline V gene has CDR1 GTSNPN and CDR2 SVGIG (reference sequence). CDR3 loop: CAWRLAAGTFTSPLHF.

The chain has TRBV4-3 and TRBJ2-2; TCRdb outputs TRBD2, but without DNA this stays unchecked. The germline gives CDR1 LGHNA, CDR2 YSLEER. The CDR3 covers 17 residues. The CDR3 loop reads CASSPSHKGRRTGELFF.

The chain couples TRBV18 to TRBJ1-5. The CDR3 length is 17 residues. Per the germline V gene, CDR1 is KGHSH and CDR2 is LQKENI. The CDR3 reads CASSLSNTGVSNQPQHF.

The V and J genes are TRBV7-6 and TRBJ2-6; the TCRdb call, TRBD1, lacks DNA for checking. Germline CDR1 and CDR2: SGHVS and FNYEAQ. This CDR3 has 18 amino acids. Here the CDR3 reads CASSLAQDRVSGANVLTF.

The V and J genes are TRBV20-1 and TRBJ2-5; TCRdb calls TRBD2, which cannot be checked without DNA. Per the germline V gene, CDR1 is DFQATT and CDR2 is SNEGSKA (reference sequence). The CDR3 has 15 amino acids. CDR3 amino acids: CSATGVAGRQETQYF.

The chain joins TRBV19 to TRBJ2-2; TCRdb lists TRBD1, though no DNA is available to test this call. The CDR3 covers 16 residues. Looked up from germline, CDR1 is LNHDA and CDR2 is SQIVND (reference sequence). The CDR3: CASSTPGGGGPGELFF.

The rearrangement uses TRBV29-1 and TRBJ2-3; no DNA is available, so the TRBD2 call from TCRdb remains unchecked. The CDR3 spans 15 residues. From germline, CDR1 is SQVTM and CDR2 ANQGSEA. The CDR3 reads CSVEEPSGKTDTQYF.

V usage is TRBV6-2 or TRBV6-3 and J usage is TRBJ2-2. The CDR3 length is 15 residues. CDR1 MNHEY and CDR2 SVGEGT come from the germline V gene. CDR3 loop: CASRRTGMNTGELFF.

The chain combines TRBV5-5 with TRBJ2-2. CDR3 length: 13 amino acids. The germline V gene has CDR1 SGHKS and CDR2 YYEKEE (reference sequence). The CDR3 protein is CASSSGNTGELFF.

This chain joins TRBV20-1 and TRBJ2-2; with no DNA, the TCRdb D assignment of TRBD1 cannot be verified. The CDR3 consists of 15 residues. Germline assignment: CDR1 DFQATT and CDR2 SNEGSKA (reference sequence). CDR3 protein: CSTKQGALNTGELFF.

The chain uses TRBV10-3 and TRBJ2-3; no DNA is available, so the TRBD2 call from TCRdb remains unchecked. The V gene's germline CDR1 is ENHRY and CDR2 SYGVKD. The CDR3 contains 13 residues. This chain's CDR3 is CAIGQEGTDTQYF.

The chain has TRBV19 and TRBJ2-2; TCRdb's D call, TRBD2, is unchecked because there is no DNA. In germline, CDR1 is LNHDA, CDR2 SQIVND (reference sequence). This CDR3 is 15 amino acids long. This CDR3 reads CASSRTSVNTGELFF.

The chain employs TRBV7-9 and TRBJ2-5; TCRdb's D call, TRBD1, is unchecked because there is no DNA. Germline assignment: CDR1 SEHNR and CDR2 FQNEAQ (reference sequence). This CDR3 spans 14 amino acids. The CDR3 sequence: CASSSPGYQETQYF.

This chain uses TRBV30 with TRBJ1-2; checking the TCRdb D call of TRBD1 is not possible without DNA. Germline assignment: CDR1 GTSNPN and CDR2 SVGIG (reference sequence). This CDR3 has 11 amino acids. CDR3 sequence: CAWTQDRGYTF.

This sequence joins TRBV7-2 and TRBJ2-7. The CDR3 consists of 13 residues. Germline CDR1 SGHTA, CDR2 FQGNSA. The CDR3 spells CASSLGYTGEQYF. The whole variable domain, remainder taken from reference TRBV7-2 and TRBJ2-7, is GAGVSQSPSNKVTEKGKDVELRCDPISGHTALYWYRQSLGQGLEFLIYFQGNSAPDKSGLPSDRFSAERTGGSVSTLTIQRTQQEDSAVYLCASSLGYTGEQYFGPGTRLTVT.

This chain connects TRBV18 to TRBJ2-5. Germline CDR1 reads KGHSH; CDR2 reads LQKENI. The CDR3 loop spans 13 amino acids. The chain's CDR3 is CASSSQGRETQYF.

The chain carries TRBV5-4 and TRBJ2-3; TCRdb's D call, TRBD1, is unchecked because there is no DNA. The CDR3 covers 12 residues. Germline CDR1 reads SGHNT; CDR2 reads YYREEE (reference sequence). CDR3 loop: CASSSPGHTQYF.

The chain links TRBV28 to TRBJ1-1. This CDR3 has 13 amino acids. Germline CDR1 MDHEN, CDR2 SYDVKM. CDR3 sequence reads: CASSLDGVTEAFF. The full variable domain, completed using reference TRBV28 and TRBJ1-1, is DVKVTQSSRYLVKRTGEKVFLECVQDMDHENMFWYRQDPGLGLRLIYFSYDVKMKEKGDIPEGYSVSREKKERFSLILESASTNQTSMYLCASSLDGVTEAFFGQGTRLTVV.

The rearrangement uses TRBV7-9 and TRBJ2-4; absent DNA, TCRdb's TRBD1 call cannot be checked. The CDR3 is 15 residues long. Germline V gene lookup returns CDR1 SEHNR and CDR2 FQNEAQ (reference sequence). CDR3 region: CASSLTGGPQNIQYF.

The chain uses TRBV5-5 and TRBJ1-1. Germline V CDR1 and CDR2: SGHKS, YYEKEE (reference sequence). This CDR3 comprises 13 residues. The CDR3 spells CASSWGRNTEAFF.

The gene calls are TRBV4-3 and TRBJ2-3; TCRdb's D call, TRBD2, is unchecked because there is no DNA. In germline, CDR1 is LGHNA, CDR2 YSLEER. This CDR3 has 16 amino acids. CDR3 residues: CASSQEAGGYTDTQYF.

The rearrangement links TRBV10-3 to TRBJ1-1; TCRdb gives TRBD1 as the D gene, but with no DNA this cannot be confirmed. The germline V gene has CDR1 ENHRY and CDR2 SYGVKD. The CDR3 contains 15 residues. The CDR3 here is CAISESRQGTSGAFF.

The chain uses TRBV5-6 and TRBJ2-3. CDR3 length: 12 amino acids. Germline-derived CDR1 and CDR2 are SGHDT and YYEEEE. CDR3 in amino acids: CASSLLPDTQYF.